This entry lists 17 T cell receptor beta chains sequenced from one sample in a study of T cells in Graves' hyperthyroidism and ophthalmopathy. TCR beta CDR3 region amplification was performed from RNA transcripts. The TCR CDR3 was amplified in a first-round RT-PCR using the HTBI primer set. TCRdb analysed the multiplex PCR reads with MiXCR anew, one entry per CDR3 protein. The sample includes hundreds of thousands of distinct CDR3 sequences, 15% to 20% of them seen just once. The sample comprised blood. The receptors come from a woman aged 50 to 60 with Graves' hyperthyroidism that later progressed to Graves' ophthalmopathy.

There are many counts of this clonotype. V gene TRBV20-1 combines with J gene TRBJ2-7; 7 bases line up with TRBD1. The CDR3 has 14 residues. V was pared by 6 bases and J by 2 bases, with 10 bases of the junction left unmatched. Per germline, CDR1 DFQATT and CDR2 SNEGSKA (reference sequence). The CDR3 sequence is CSARDRQITYEQYF. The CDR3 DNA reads TGCAGTGCCAGGGACAGACAAATTACCTACGAGCAGTACTTC.

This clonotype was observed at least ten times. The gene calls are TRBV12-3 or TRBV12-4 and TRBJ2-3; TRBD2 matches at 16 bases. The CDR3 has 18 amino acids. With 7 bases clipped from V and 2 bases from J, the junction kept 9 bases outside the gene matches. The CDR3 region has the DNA TGTGCCAGCAACGCCGGGACTAGCGGGGGGGGGGACACAGATACGCAGTATTTT. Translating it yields CASNAGTSGGGDTDTQYF.

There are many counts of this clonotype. The chain's CDR3 is CASSDRTSGADTQYF. CDR3 nucleotides: TGTGCCAGCAGCGACCGGACTAGCGGGGCAGATACGCAGTATTTT. The chain carries TRBV2 and TRBJ2-3, with 12 nucleotides matching TRBD2. V was clipped by 6 bases and J by 4 bases; unmatched bases: 5. CDR1 and CDR2 (germline): SNHLY, FYNNEI. The CDR3 spans 15 residues.

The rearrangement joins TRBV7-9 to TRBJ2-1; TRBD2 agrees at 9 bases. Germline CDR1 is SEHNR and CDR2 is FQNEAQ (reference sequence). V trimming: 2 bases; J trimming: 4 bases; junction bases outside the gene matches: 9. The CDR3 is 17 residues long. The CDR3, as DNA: TGTGCCAGCAGCTTAACCATTAGCGGGGGCCTATACAATGAGCAGTTCTTC. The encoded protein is CASSLTISGGLYNEQFF.

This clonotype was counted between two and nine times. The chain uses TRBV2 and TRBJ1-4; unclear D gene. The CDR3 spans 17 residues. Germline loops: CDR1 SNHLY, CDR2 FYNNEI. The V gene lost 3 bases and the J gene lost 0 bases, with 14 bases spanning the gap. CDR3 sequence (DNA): TGTGCCAGCAGTGATAGTCTACAAGTTGCAACTAATGAAAAACTGTTTTTT. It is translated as CASSDSLQVATNEKLFF.

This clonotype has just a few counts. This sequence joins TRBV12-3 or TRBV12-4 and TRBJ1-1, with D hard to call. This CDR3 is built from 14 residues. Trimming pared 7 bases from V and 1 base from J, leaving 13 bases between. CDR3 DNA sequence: TGTGCCAGCACCCCGGACTTAAGGAACACTGAAGCTTTCTTT. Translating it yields CASTPDLRNTEAFF.

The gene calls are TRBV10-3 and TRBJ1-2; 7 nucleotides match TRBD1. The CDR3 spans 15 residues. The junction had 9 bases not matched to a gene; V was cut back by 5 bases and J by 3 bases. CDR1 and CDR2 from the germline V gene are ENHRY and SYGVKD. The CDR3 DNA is TGTGCCATCAGTTACCAGACAGGGTTGGACTATGGCTACACCTTC. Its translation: CAISYQTGLDYGYTF.

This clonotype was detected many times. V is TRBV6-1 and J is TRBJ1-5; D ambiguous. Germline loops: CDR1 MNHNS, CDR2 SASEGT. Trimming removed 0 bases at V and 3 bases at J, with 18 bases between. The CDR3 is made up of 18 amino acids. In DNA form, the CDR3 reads TGTGCCAGCAGTGAAGCGCAATCATGGGAGATGATCAATCAGCCCCAGCATTTT. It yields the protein CASSEAQSWEMINQPQHF.

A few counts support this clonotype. The CDR3 loop reads CASSSTSGGESEQFF. For the CDR3, the DNA is TGTGCCAGCAGTTCGACTAGCGGGGGGGAGAGTGAGCAGTTCTTC. The genes are TRBV6-1 and TRBJ2-1; 14 bases match TRBD2. CDR1 is MNHNS, CDR2 SASEGT, per germline. This CDR3 contains 15 residues. V shed 5 bases and J 9 bases; nucleotides not matched to a gene: 6.

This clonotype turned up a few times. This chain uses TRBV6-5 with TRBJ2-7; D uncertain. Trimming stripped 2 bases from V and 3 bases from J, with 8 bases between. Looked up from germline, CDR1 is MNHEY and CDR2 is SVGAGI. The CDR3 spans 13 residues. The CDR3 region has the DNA TGTGCCAGCAGTTACGGCCCAGTCTACGAGCAGTACTTC. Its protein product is CASSYGPVYEQYF.

The CDR3 sequence is CASSAYRVGTGELFF. For the CDR3, the DNA is TGTGCCAGTAGTGCCTACAGGGTGGGCACCGGGGAGCTGTTTTTT. This chain joins TRBV19 and TRBJ2-2; tentative D call: TRBD1 (6 bases). The germline CDR1 and CDR2 sequences are LNHDA and SQIVND (reference sequence). The CDR3 loop spans 15 amino acids. Trimming shortened V by 5 bases and J by 4 bases, and 14 bases separated the two germline ends. The full variable domain, with the rest looked up from reference TRBV19 and TRBJ2-2, is DGGITQSPKYLFRKEGQNVTLSCEQNLNHDAMYWYRQDPGQGLRLIYYSQIVNDFQKGDIAEGYSVSREKKESFPLTVTSAQKNPTAFYLCASSAYRVGTGELFFGEGSRLTVL.

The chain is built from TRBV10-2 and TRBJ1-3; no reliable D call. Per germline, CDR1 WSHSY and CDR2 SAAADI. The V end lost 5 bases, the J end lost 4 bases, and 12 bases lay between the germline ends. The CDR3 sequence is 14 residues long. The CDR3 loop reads CASSLAGNGNTIYF. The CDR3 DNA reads TGCGCCAGCAGTCTAGCGGGAAACGGAAACACCATATATTTT.

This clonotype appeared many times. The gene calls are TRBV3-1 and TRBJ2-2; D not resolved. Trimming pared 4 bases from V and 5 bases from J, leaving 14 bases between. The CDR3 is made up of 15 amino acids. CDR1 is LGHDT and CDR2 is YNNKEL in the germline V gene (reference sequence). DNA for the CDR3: TGTGCCAGCAGCCTAGTACGACTCGGGACCGGGGAGCTGTTTTTT. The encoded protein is CASSLVRLGTGELFF. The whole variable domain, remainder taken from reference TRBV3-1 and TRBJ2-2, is DTAVSQTPKYLVTQMGNDKSIKCEQNLGHDTMYWYKQDSKKFLKIMFSYNNKELIINETVPNRFSPKSPDKAHLNLHINSLELGDSAVYFCASSLVRLGTGELFFGEGSRLTVL.

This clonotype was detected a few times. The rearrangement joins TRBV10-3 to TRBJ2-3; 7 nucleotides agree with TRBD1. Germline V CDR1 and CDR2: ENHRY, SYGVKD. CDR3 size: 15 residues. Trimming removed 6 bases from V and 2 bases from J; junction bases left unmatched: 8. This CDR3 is CAIRTGQTLTDTQYF. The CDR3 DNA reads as TGTGCCATCAGAACGGGACAGACTCTCACAGATACGCAGTATTTT.

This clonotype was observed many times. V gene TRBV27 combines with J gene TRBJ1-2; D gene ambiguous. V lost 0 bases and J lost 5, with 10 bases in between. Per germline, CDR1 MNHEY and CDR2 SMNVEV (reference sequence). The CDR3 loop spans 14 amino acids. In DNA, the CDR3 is TGTGCCAGCAGTTTATCGAGGGATGGGTATGGCTACACCTTC. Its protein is CASSLSRDGYGYTF.

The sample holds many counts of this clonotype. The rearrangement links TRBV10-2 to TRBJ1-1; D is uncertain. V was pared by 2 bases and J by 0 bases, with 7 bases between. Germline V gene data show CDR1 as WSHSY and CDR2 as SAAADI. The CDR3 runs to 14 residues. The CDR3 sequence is CASSEALMNTEAFF. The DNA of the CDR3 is TGCGCCAGCAGTGAGGCCCTCATGAACACTGAAGCTTTCTTT.

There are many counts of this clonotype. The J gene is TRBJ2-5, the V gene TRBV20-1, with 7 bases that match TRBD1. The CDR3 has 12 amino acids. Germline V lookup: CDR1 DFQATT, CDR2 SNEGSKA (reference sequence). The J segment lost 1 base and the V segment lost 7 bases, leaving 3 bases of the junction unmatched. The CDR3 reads CSGRQGQETQYF. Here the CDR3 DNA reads TGCAGTGGAAGACAGGGCCAAGAGACCCAGTACTTC.